In its sample, the clone carrying this T cell receptor (beta chain) was seen a few times. This record comes from a study of blood T cell repertoires in COVID-19. About the research overall: The United States, Italy and Spain provided the acute and convalescent COVID-19 samples. PBMCs, B-cell-depleted T cells, or T cells provided the cDNA or gDNA that made up the material.

In the original analysis: Quantification of nucleated cells was approximated via reference gene primer amplification. Generated by immunoSEQ multiplex PCR, the TCRdb table keeps only in-frame clones and is missing some. From that table come the V and J calls and clone size; the DNA was used to work out D and trimming. The data show roughly 190,000 clones, roughly 88% seen once. From germline, CDR1 is LNHDA and CDR2 SQIVND (reference sequence). Trimming cost V 5 bases and J 7 bases; bases outside gene matches: 11. The CDR3 runs 15 residues. The V call is TRBV19, the J call TRBJ1-2, with 9 nucleotides matching TRBD1. The receptor was derived from a middle-aged woman who had recovered from COVID-19. The sequenced sample consisted of peripheral blood. The CDR3 DNA sequence: TGTGCCAGTAGTCCGACGACAGGGGGATCTGCTGGCTACACCTTC. It translates to CASSPTTGGSAGYTF.